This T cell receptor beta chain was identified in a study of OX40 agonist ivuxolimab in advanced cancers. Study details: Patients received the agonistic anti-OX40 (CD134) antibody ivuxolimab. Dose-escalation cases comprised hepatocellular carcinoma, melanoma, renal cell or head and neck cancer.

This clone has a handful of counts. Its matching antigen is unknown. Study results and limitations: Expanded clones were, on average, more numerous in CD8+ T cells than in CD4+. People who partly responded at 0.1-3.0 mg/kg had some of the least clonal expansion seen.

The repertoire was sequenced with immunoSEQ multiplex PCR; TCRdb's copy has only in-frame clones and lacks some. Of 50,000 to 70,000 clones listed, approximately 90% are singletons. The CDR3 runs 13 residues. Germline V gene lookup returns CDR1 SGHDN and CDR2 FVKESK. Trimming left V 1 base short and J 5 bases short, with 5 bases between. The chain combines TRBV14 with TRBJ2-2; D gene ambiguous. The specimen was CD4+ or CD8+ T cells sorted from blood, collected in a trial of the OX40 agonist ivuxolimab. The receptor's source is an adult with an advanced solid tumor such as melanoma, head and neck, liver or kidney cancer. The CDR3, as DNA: TGTGCCAGCAGCCAAGCAGTTACCGGGGAGCTGTTTTTT. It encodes CASSQAVTGELFF.